This T cell receptor (beta chain) is from a study of early T cells in non-severe SARS-CoV-2 infection (dated by TCRdb to about 2021). The study in broad terms: Because TCR sequencing relied on bulk RNA taken from unsorted whole blood, pairing of alpha and beta chains was not possible. Results the study describes overall, beyond this receptor: VDJdb matching was skewed toward anti-spike CD8 responses and likely underestimated virus-specific expansions by missing private and CD4 specificities.

The study was a case-control design nested within a healthcare worker cohort in London, UK, with weekly nasopharyngeal swab PCR tests and blood sampling. Healthcare workers were recruited during the week of the UK lockdown, between 23 and 31 March 2020, and followed weekly for up to about 15 weeks. Per the germline V gene (reference sequence), PRHDT is the CDR1 and FYEKMQ is the CDR2. Including the terminal cysteine and phenylalanine, the CDR3 comprises 14 residues. The kept DNA is CDR3 alone, 42 bases in frame from the first base. V lost 1 base and J lost 6 bases; the stretch between them is 10 bases long. Preparation of the library involved 5' RACE. Sequencing was carried out with a NextSeq 500. The TCR library protocol attached unique molecular identifiers to individual cDNA molecules to correct for sequencing error and PCR bias. Both TCR alpha and beta chains were sequenced, and tight co-correlation was observed between alpha and beta sequence abundances in each sample. The study's processing was this. Decombinator V4 was used to annotate TCR sequences for V gene, J gene and CDR3. TCRs were defined as expanded if a significant change between any two time points was detected under a Poisson model with p below 0.0001. TCR abundances were normalised to the total number of TCRs sequenced per sample and expressed as counts per million. MAIT TCRs were defined by TRAV1-2 paired with TRAJ12, TRAJ20 or TRAJ33, and iNKT TCRs by TRAV10 paired with TRAJ18. VDJdb, accessed 1 November 2021, was searched for CMV, EBV and SARS-CoV-2 annotated TCRs, excluding TCRs annotated for multiple antigens. TCRdb reran the public reads through fastp at Q25 and MiXCR, keeping productive beta chains. Rows are unified per CDR3 protein, each entry keeping the most common DNA and genes. Here the V and J calls rest on TCRdb's processing, not on the authors' analysis. This sample has tens of thousands of distinct CDR3 sequences in its table, and approximately 9.7% of those were observed once. The ten largest clones represent around 20% of the sample.

A word on this clonotype: Its antigen is still unknown. Qualities for individual bases were not recorded, and no much larger clone is one base off.

Specimen: whole blood. The rearrangement joined TRBV13 to TRBJ1-3; matching of 5 bases hints at TRBD1 as the D gene. This clonotype originated in an adult who was a healthcare worker with PCR-confirmed SARS-CoV-2 infection or an uninfected control (not recorded which). The CDR3 region reads CASSLDGRANTIYF. Here is the DNA: TGTGCCAGCAGCTTAGATGGCAGGGCAAACACCATATATTTT.